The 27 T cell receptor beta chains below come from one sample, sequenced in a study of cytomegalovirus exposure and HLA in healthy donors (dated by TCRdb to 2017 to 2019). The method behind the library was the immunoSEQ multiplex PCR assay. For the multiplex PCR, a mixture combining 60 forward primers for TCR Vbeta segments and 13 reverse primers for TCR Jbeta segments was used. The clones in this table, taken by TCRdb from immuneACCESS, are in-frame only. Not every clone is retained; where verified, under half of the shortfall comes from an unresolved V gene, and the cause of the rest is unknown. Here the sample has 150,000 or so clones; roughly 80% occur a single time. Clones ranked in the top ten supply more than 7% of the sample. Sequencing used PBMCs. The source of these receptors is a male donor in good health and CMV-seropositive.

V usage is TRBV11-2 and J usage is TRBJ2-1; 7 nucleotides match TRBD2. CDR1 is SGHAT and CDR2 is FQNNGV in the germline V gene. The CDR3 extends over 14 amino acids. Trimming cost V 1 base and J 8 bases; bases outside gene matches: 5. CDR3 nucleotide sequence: TGTGCCAGCAGCTTAGGAGCAGGGAGGGATGAGCAGTTCTTC. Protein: CASSLGAGRDEQFF.

The CDR3 is CASSLEGVFSYAFF. The DNA of the CDR3 is TGTGCCAGCAGTTTAGAGGGGGTCTTTTCGTATGCTTTCTTT. The gene calls are TRBV28 and TRBJ1-1; TRBD1 is a possible D gene (6 bases). Trimming stripped 2 bases from V and 11 bases from J, with 18 bases between. The germline V gene encodes CDR1 MDHEN and CDR2 SYDVKM. This CDR3 comprises 14 residues.

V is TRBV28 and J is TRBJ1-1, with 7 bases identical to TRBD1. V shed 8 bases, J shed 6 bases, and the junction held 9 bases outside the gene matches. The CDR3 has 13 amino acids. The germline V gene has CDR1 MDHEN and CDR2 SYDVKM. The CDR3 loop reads CASSSGGRAEAFF. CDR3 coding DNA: TGTGCCAGCTCCTCAGGGGGGCGCGCTGAAGCTTTCTTT.

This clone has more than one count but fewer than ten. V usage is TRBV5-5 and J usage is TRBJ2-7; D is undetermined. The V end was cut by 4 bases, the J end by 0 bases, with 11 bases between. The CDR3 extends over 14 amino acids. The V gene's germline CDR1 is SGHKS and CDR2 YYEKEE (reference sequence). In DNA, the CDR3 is TGTGCCAGCAGCGTAACAGTTCCCTCCTACGAGCAGTACTTC. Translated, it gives CASSVTVPSYEQYF.

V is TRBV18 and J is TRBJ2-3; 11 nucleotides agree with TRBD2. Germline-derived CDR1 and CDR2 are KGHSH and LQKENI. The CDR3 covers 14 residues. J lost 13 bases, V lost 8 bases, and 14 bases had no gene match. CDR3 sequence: CASQPGLAARGEYF. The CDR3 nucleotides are TGTGCCAGCCAACCGGGACTAGCGGCACGTGGGGAGTATTTT.

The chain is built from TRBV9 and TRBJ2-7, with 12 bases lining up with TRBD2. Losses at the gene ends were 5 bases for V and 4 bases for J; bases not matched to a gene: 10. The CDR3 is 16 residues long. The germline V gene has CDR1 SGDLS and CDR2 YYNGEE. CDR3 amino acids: CASSIEGTSGFYEQYF. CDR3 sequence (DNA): TGTGCCAGCAGTATAGAGGGGACTAGCGGGTTTTACGAGCAGTACTTC.

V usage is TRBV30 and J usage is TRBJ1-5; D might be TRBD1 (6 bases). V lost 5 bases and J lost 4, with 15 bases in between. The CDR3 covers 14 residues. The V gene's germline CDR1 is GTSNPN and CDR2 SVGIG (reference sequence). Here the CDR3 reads CAWGKQGSNQPQHF. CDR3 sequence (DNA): TGTGCCTGGGGCAAACAGGGAAGTAATCAGCCCCAGCATTTT.

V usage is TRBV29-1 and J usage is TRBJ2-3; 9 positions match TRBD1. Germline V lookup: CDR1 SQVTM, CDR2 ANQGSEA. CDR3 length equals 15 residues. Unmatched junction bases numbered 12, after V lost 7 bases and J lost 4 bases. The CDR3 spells CSAPDRGRPPDTQYF. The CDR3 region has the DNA TGCAGCGCTCCGGACAGGGGCCGCCCCCCAGATACGCAGTATTTT.

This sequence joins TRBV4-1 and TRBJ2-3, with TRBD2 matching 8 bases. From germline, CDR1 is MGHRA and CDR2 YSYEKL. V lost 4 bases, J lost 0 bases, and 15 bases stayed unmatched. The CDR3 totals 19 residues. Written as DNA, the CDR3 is TGCGCCAGCAGCCGCGATCGGGAGGGAGTCTCGGCGAGCACAGATACGCAGTATTTT. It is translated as CASSRDREGVSASTDTQYF.

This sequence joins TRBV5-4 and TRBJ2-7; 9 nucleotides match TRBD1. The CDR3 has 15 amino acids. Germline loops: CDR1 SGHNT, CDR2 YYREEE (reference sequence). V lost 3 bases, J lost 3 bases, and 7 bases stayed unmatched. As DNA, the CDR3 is TGTGCCAGCAGCTCTCCGGGACAGGGAGTCTACGAGCAGTACTTC. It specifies CASSSPGQGVYEQYF.

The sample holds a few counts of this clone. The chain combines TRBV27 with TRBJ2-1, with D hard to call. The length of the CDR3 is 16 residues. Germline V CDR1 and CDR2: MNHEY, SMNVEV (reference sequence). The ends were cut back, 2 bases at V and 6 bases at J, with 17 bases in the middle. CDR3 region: CASSLMNRRNLNEQFF. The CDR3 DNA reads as TGTGCCAGCAGTTTAATGAACCGGCGGAACCTCAATGAGCAGTTCTTC.

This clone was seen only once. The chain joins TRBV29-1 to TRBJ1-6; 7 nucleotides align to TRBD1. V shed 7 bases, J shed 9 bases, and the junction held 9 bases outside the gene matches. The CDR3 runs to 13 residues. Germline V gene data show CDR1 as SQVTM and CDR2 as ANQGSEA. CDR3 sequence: CSAMTGIGSPLHF. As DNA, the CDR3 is TGCAGCGCTATGACAGGGATTGGTTCACCCCTCCACTTT.

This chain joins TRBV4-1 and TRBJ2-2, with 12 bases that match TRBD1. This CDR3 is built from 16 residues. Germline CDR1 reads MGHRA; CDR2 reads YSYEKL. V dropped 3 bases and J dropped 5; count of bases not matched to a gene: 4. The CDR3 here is CASSQPGQGATGELFF. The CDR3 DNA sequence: TGCGCCAGCAGCCAGCCGGGACAGGGGGCAACCGGGGAGCTGTTTTTT.

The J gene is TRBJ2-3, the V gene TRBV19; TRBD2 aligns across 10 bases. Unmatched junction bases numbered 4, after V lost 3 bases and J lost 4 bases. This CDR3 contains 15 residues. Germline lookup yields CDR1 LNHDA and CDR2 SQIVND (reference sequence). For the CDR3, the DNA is TGTGCCAGTAGTATCTCTAGCGGGAGTCCAGATACGCAGTATTTT. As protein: CASSISSGSPDTQYF.

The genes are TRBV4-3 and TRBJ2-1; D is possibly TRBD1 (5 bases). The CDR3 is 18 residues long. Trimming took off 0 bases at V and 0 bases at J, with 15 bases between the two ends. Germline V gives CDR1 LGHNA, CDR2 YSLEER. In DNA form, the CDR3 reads TGCGCCAGCAGCCAAGATAGCAGCTACAGGAGCTCCTACAATGAGCAGTTCTTC. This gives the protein CASSQDSSYRSSYNEQFF.

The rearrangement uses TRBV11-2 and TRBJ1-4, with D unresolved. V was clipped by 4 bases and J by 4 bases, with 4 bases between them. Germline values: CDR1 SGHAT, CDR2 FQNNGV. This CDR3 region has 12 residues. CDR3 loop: CASSSSNEKLFF. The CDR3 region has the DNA TGTGCCAGCAGCTCCAGTAATGAAAAACTGTTTTTT.

CDR3 sequence reads: CATSSSTGGAWGYTF. CDR3 sequence (DNA): TGTGCCACCAGCAGCTCCACAGGGGGCGCGTGGGGCTACACCTTC. The chain links TRBV15 to TRBJ1-2, with 9 nucleotides matching TRBD1. Trimming took 3 bases from V and 8 from J; bases not matched to a gene: 10. Germline V gene sequence: CDR1 LNHNV, CDR2 YYDKDF (reference sequence). This CDR3 has 15 residues.

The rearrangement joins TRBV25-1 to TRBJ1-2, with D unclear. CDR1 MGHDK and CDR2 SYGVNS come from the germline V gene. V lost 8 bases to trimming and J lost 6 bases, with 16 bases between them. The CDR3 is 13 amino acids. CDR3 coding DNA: TGTGCCAGCTCCCTCTCTCTAGGCGATGGCTACACCTTC. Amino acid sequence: CASSLSLGDGYTF.

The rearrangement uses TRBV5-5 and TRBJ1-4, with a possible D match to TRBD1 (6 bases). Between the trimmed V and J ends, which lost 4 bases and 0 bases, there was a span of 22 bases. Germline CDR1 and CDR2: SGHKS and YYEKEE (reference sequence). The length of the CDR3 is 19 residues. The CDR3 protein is CASSPFPGETFATNEKLFF. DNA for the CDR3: TGTGCCAGCAGCCCATTCCCAGGGGAAACCTTTGCAACTAATGAAAAACTGTTTTTT.

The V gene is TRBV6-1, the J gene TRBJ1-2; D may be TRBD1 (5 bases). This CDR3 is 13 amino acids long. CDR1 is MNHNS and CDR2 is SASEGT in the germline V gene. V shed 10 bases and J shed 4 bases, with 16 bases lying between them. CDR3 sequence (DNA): TGTGCCACCCAAGGTGACAGCTCCTATGGCTACACCTTC. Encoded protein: CATQGDSSYGYTF.

The CDR3 region has the DNA TGTGCCAGCAGCGTCGACTTTTACTCTGGAAACACCATATATTTT. Translated: CASSVDFYSGNTIYF. The chain uses TRBV9 and TRBJ1-3; the D is unclear. The germline gives CDR1 SGDLS, CDR2 YYNGEE. The CDR3 is 15 residues long. Deletions cut 2 bases from V and 0 bases from J, with 9 bases between. Full variable domain (remainder filled in from reference TRBV9 and TRBJ1-3): DSGVTQTPKHLITATGQRVTLRCSPRSGDLSVYWYQQSLDQGLQFLIQYYNGEERAKGNILERFSAQQFPDLHSELNLSSLELGDSALYFCASSVDFYSGNTIYFGEGSWLTVV.

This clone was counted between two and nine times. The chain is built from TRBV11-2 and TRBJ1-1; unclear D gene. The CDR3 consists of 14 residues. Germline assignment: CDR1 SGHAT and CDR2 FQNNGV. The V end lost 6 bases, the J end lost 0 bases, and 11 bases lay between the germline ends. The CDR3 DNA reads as TGTGCCAGCAGACATCTACAGTTGAACACTGAAGCTTTCTTT. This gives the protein CASRHLQLNTEAFF.

CDR3: CASSLAETQYF. CDR3 nucleotides: TGTGCCAGCAGCTTGGCGGAGACCCAGTACTTC. V usage is TRBV5-5 and J usage is TRBJ2-5; D call uncertain. The CDR3 has 11 amino acids. V was clipped by 0 bases and J by 5 bases, with 2 bases between them. Germline CDR1 SGHKS, CDR2 YYEKEE (reference sequence).

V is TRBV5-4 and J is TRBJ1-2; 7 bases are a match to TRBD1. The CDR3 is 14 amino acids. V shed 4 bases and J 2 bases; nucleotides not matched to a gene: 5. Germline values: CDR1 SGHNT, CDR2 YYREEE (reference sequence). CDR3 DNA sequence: TGTGCCAGCAGCCGACAACAGGGGAACTATGGCTACACCTTC. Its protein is CASSRQQGNYGYTF.

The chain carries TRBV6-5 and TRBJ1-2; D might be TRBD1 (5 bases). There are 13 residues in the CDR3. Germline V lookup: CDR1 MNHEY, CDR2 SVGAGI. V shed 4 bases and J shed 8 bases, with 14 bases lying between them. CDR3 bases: TGTGCCAGCAGTTTCAGCAGGCAGGGAGGCTACACCTTC. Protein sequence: CASSFSRQGGYTF.

The CDR3 region has the DNA TGTGCCAGCAGCTTATCGCGAGGGAAAGAGACCCAGTACTTC. Amino acid sequence: CASSLSRGKETQYF. V and J are TRBV7-2 and TRBJ2-5, with D maybe TRBD2 (5 bases). CDR1 is SGHTA, CDR2 FQGNSA, per germline. The CDR3 contains 14 residues. V was shortened by 2 bases and J by 3 bases, with 10 bases between the two germline ends.

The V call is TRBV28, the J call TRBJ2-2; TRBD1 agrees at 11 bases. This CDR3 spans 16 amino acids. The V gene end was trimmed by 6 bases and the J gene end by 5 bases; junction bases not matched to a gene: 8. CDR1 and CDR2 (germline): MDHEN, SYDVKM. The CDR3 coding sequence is TGTGCCAGCAGGGTGACGGGACAGGGGGTAACCGGGGAGCTGTTTTTT. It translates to CASRVTGQGVTGELFF.